Listed below are T cell receptor beta chains from one sample, sequenced in a study of shared clonotypes between healthy human individuals. Produced via immunoSEQ multiplex PCR; TCRdb's table is partial and in-frame only. The sample consists of about 2.1 million clones, approximately 94% of them appearing once. Sequencing was carried out using naive CD8+ T cells from PBMCs. The source of these receptors is a man aged 18 to 35 in good health. Some clones in this sample may be carry-over from other donors' samples. Each CDR3 is given with its conserved first and last residue. D genes are given only for firm matches. A clone size is listed for some rows: how often the clone was seen (once, few, many), or a class if it is expanded.

V gene	J gene	D gene	clone size	CDR3 DNA	CDR3 protein
TRBV9	TRBJ2-1	.	once	TGTGCCAGCAGCCCCCGGGGGAGTGATGAGCAGTTCTTC	CASSPRGSDEQFF
TRBV25-1	TRBJ2-1	.	once	TGTGCCAGCAGTGAAGGTTGGGGCTGGGACAATGAGCAGTTCTTC	CASSEGWGWDNEQFF
TRBV13	TRBJ2-2	.	.	TGTGCCAGCAGCTTAGGACTCCCCGGCGGGTCCGGGGAGCTGTTTTTT	CASSLGLPGGSGELFF
TRBV30	TRBJ1-1	.	.	TGTGCCTGGAATATGGCAGGGTTGAACACTGAAGCTTTCTTT	CAWNMAGLNTEAFF
TRBV9	TRBJ1-2	TRBD1	.	TGTGCCAGCAGCGTACATGGTGGGACAGGGAGGCTTGGCTATGGCTACACCTTC	CASSVHGGTGRLGYGYTF
TRBV4-3	TRBJ2-2	.	.	TGCGCCAGCAGCCAAGATTGGTTAGGGGCCGGGGAGCTGTTTTTT	CASSQDWLGAGELFF
TRBV30	TRBJ2-7	.	.	TGTGCCTGGAGCCGGGCCCTCATCCCCTACGAGCAGTACTTC	CAWSRALIPYEQYF
TRBV7-9	TRBJ1-3	TRBD1	.	TGTGCCAGCAGCTTACTCACGGGACAGGCAAGAAACACCATATATTTT	CASSLLTGQARNTIYF
TRBV29-1	TRBJ2-1	.	.	TGCAGCTATAAGAGGGGAGGAGAGCAGTTCTTC	CSYKRGGEQFF
TRBV10-3	TRBJ2-3	TRBD2	.	TGTGCCATCAGTGGACTAGCGGCTCCCACAGATACGCAGTATTTT	CAISGLAAPTDTQYF
TRBV6-5	TRBJ1-1	TRBD1	.	TGTGCCAGCAGTTACGGTGCAGGGGGTATGGGTGAAGCTTTCTTT	CASSYGAGGMGEAFF
TRBV28	TRBJ2-2	.	.	TGTGCCAGCACCCCCTATTACGGGGAGCTGTTTTTT	CASTPYYGELFF
TRBV19	TRBJ1-4	TRBD1	.	TGTGCCAGTAGTATCGCTCAGGGGGCGTATGAAAAACTGTTTTTT	CASSIAQGAYEKLFF
TRBV30	TRBJ2-3	TRBD1	.	TGTGCCTGGAGCATGACGAGGGGGACAGGGGACACAGATACGCAGTATTTT	CAWSMTRGTGDTDTQYF
TRBV15	TRBJ2-3	TRBD2	.	TGTGCCACCGGGGGGGACACAGATACGCAGTATTTT	CATGGDTDTQYF
TRBV11-2	TRBJ2-7	TRBD1	.	TGTGCCAGCAGCTTATACGAGCGACAGGGGGCGAACGAGCAGTACTTC	CASSLYERQGANEQYF
TRBV27	TRBJ2-7	.	.	TGTGCCAGCAGTTTACAGGGTGGCAGAAGGGCACTGAGGGAGCAGTACTTC	CASSLQGGRRALREQYF
TRBV5-1	TRBJ2-1	.	.	TGCGCCAGCAGCCGTACAGGGTGGGATGAGCAGTTCTTC	CASSRTGWDEQFF
TRBV13	TRBJ2-5	.	.	TGTGCCAGCAGCTCACAGGACAGCCAAGAGACCCAGTACTTC	CASSSQDSQETQYF
TRBV4-3	TRBJ1-3	.	.	TGCGCCAGCAGCCAAGGGCTAAGACCTGGAAACACCATATATTTT	CASSQGLRPGNTIYF
TRBV7-6	TRBJ1-1	.	.	TGTGCCAGCGCCGACTATAGGGATCTGAACACTGAAGCTTTCTTT	CASADYRDLNTEAFF
TRBV19	TRBJ2-5	.	.	TGTGCCAGTAGTATTTTGGGCGGGCCCCCAGAGACCCAGTACTTC	CASSILGGPPETQYF
TRBV29-1	TRBJ2-3	TRBD2	.	TGCAGCGTTGCCCTAGGGACTAGTAGCACAGATACGCAGTATTTT	CSVALGTSSTDTQYF
TRBV28	TRBJ2-7	TRBD2	.	TGTGCCAGCAGTGTATCCGGCCCGCGGGGGTTCTACGAGCAGTACTTC	CASSVSGPRGFYEQYF
TRBV29-1	TRBJ2-1	.	.	TGCAGCGTTAGGACAGAAGACAATGAGCAGTTCTTC	CSVRTEDNEQFF
TRBV9	TRBJ2-3	.	.	TGTGCCAGCAGCGCTTGGTCGGGGGACACAGATACGCAGTATTTT	CASSAWSGDTDTQYF
TRBV27	TRBJ1-2	.	.	TGTGCCAGCAGTTTATCGCCCGGGGCAACTGGCTACACCTTC	CASSLSPGATGYTF
TRBV4-2	TRBJ2-7	TRBD1	.	TGTGCCAGCAGCCAAATATTTTCCGGGACAGCTTCCTTCTACGAGCAGTACTTC	CASSQIFSGTASFYEQYF
TRBV7-2	TRBJ2-1	TRBD2	.	TGTGCCAGCAGCGTCGGGAGGGCCTCGGGCAATGAGCAGTTCTTC	CASSVGRASGNEQFF
TRBV27	TRBJ2-3	TRBD2	few	TGTGCCAGCAGTCCGGACGGGACTAGCATCTCGACAGATACGCAGTATTTT	CASSPDGTSISTDTQYF
TRBV6-6	TRBJ2-3	TRBD1	.	TGTGCCAGCAGTTCAGGGGGTTCTAGCACAGATACGCAGTATTTT	CASSSGGSSTDTQYF
TRBV9	TRBJ2-7	.	.	TGTGCCAGCAGCGTCAGTCCCCGGCGGGAGCAGTACTTC	CASSVSPRREQYF
TRBV5-8	TRBJ1-5	.	.	TGTGCCAGCAGCTTGATTAGCGTGCAGCCCCAGCATTTT	CASSLISVQPQHF
TRBV28	TRBJ1-2	.	.	TGTGCCAGCAGTTTCCCGGGTCTGAAGAACTATGGCTACACCTTC	CASSFPGLKNYGYTF
TRBV7-2	TRBJ2-3	TRBD2	.	TGTGCCAGCAGCGGTAGCGGGGCCTCAGATACGCAGTATTTT	CASSGSGASDTQYF
TRBV11-2	TRBJ2-6	.	once	TGTGCCAGCAACCGACTGTCCTCTGGGGCCAACGTCCTGACTTTC	CASNRLSSGANVLTF
TRBV6-1	TRBJ2-7	TRBD1	.	TGTGCCAGCAGTGAAGGGCCGGGACAGGGATACGAGCAGTACTTC	CASSEGPGQGYEQYF
TRBV27	TRBJ2-5	TRBD1	.	TGTGCCAGCAGTCGAAAGACAGGGGCGACGCGAGAGACCCAGTACTTC	CASSRKTGATRETQYF
TRBV7-8	TRBJ2-3	.	.	TGTGCCAGCAGGGAAGAGTCAGATACGCAGTATTTT	CASREESDTQYF
TRBV2	TRBJ2-5	TRBD2	once	TGTGCCAGCAGTCGGGAGGGAGCGCAAGAGACCCAGTACTTC	CASSREGAQETQYF
TRBV29-1	TRBJ1-2	.	.	TGCAGCGTTGAAGGCTTGTTGACCCAGGTCCCAGGGGGCTACACCTTC	CSVEGLLTQVPGGYTF
TRBV7-9	TRBJ1-1	TRBD1	.	TGTGCCAGCAGCTTAAGTAGTTGGACAGGGAAAGAAGCTTTCTTT	CASSLSSWTGKEAFF
TRBV4-1	TRBJ1-2	TRBD1	.	TGCGCCAGCAGCCAAGGCAGGACAGGGGGCGATGGCTACACCTTC	CASSQGRTGGDGYTF
TRBV5-6	TRBJ2-1	.	.	TGTGCCAGCAGCAGTAGGCCCTCCTACAATGAGCAGTTCTTC	CASSSRPSYNEQFF
TRBV2	TRBJ2-7	TRBD1	.	TGTGCCAGCAATCCGGGACAGTACTACGAGCAGTACTTC	CASNPGQYYEQYF